The 25 T cell receptor beta chains reported below all come from one sample, sequenced in a study of blood T cell repertoires in COVID-19. The repertoire was sequenced with immunoSEQ multiplex PCR; TCRdb's copy has only in-frame clones and lacks some. The table has about 170,000 clones, more than 75% seen once. The sample consisted of peripheral blood. Receptors were obtained from a man in his late teens or twenties with active or convalescent COVID-19.

The chain is built from TRBV2 and TRBJ1-2, with 8 positions matching TRBD1. Germline CDR1 and CDR2: SNHLY and FYNNEI. After removal of 6 bases from V and 0 bases from J, the junction contained 3 bases not matched to a gene. This CDR3 region has 14 residues. The CDR3 loop is CASRKTGANYGYTF. For the CDR3, the DNA is TGTGCCAGCAGAAAGACAGGGGCTAACTATGGCTACACCTTC.

This chain links TRBV7-9 with TRBJ1-4, with TRBD1 identical over 7 bases. There are 15 residues in the CDR3. V was clipped by 5 bases and J by 5 bases; unmatched bases: 8. CDR1 is SEHNR, CDR2 FQNEAQ, per germline (reference sequence). CDR3 residues: CASSTDRDENEKLFF. In DNA, the CDR3 is TGTGCCAGCAGCACCGACAGGGATGAGAATGAAAAACTGTTTTTT.

The gene calls are TRBV5-6 and TRBJ1-3, with D perhaps TRBD1 (6 bases). Per germline, CDR1 SGHDT and CDR2 YYEEEE. The CDR3 length is 16 residues. V gave up 2 bases and J gave up 0 bases, with 12 bases separating them. CDR3: CASSFPGEGSGNTIYF. CDR3 nucleotides: TGTGCCAGCAGCTTCCCAGGGGAAGGCTCTGGAAACACCATATATTTT.

This clone was seen at least ten times. V is TRBV6-1 and J is TRBJ2-7; 7 bases line up with TRBD1. Germline CDR1 MNHNS, CDR2 SASEGT. Trimming removed 2 bases from V and 0 bases from J; junction bases left unmatched: 4. The CDR3 is made up of 15 amino acids. The CDR3 nucleotides are TGTGCCAGCAGTGAAAGACAGGGCATCTCCTACGAGCAGTACGTC. Translated, it gives CASSERQGISYEQYV.

The chain employs TRBV28 and TRBJ2-7, with 11 bases that match TRBD1. The germline V gene encodes CDR1 MDHEN and CDR2 SYDVKM. CDR3 length: 13 amino acids. The ends lost 8 bases at V and 4 bases at J; junction bases unmatched: 4. Here the CDR3 DNA reads TGTGCCAGCGGCCGGGACAGGGGGTACGAGCAGTACGTC. Its protein is CASGRDRGYEQYV.

The rearrangement links TRBV7-9 to TRBJ2-3, with D possibly matching TRBD2 (5 bases). Germline V gene lookup returns CDR1 SEHNR and CDR2 FQNEAQ (reference sequence). This CDR3 comprises 14 residues. Trimming left V 5 bases short and J 6 bases short, with 15 bases between. The CDR3 here is CASSPLKGADTQYF. CDR3 nucleotides: TGTGCCAGCAGCCCACTAAAGGGAGCGGATACGCAGTATTTT.

The chain recombines TRBV3-1 (or the pseudogene TRBV3-2) with TRBJ1-2; D unresolved. Germline loops: CDR1 LGHDT, CDR2 YNNKEL (reference sequence). The CDR3 spans 14 residues. Between the trimmed V and J ends, which lost 1 base and 4 bases, there was a span of 10 bases. This CDR3 is CASSQGDDFYGYTF. For the CDR3, the DNA is TGTGCCAGCAGCCAAGGTGACGACTTCTATGGCTACACCTTC.

The J gene is TRBJ1-2, the V gene TRBV19; D remains unclear. Germline V lookup: CDR1 LNHDA, CDR2 SQIVND (reference sequence). The CDR3 sequence is 16 residues long. Trimming removed 5 bases from V and 4 bases from J, with 20 bases in between. CDR3 in DNA: TGTGCCAGTAGTTGGCCGGGGTCGTCATTCCCCTATGGCTACACCTTC. Encoded protein: CASSWPGSSFPYGYTF.

The chain links TRBV10-2 to TRBJ2-7, with 10 bases identical to TRBD2. Germline-derived CDR1 and CDR2 are WSHSY and SAAADI. This CDR3 spans 15 amino acids. V was pared by 10 bases and J by 6 bases, with 15 bases of the junction left unmatched. In DNA form, the CDR3 reads TGCGCCACCGTAAAAAGCGGGAGGGTTTCTAGCGAGCAGTACTTC. Translation: CATVKSGRVSSEQYF.

The chain uses TRBV7-2 and TRBJ1-5; D is ambiguous. This CDR3 spans 12 amino acids. V gave up 2 bases and J gave up 10 bases, with 9 bases separating them. Germline assignment: CDR1 SGHTA and CDR2 FQGNSA. CDR3 region: CASSLLGKPQHF. DNA of the CDR3: TGTGCCAGCAGCTTACTCGGGAAACCCCAGCATTTT.

This rearrangement joins TRBV6-5 to TRBJ2-7; D is possibly TRBD2 (6 bases). Germline assignment: CDR1 MNHEY and CDR2 SVGAGI. V gave up 5 bases and J gave up 0 bases, with 17 bases separating them. The CDR3 is 16 residues long. The CDR3 loop reads CASSHYGTSSSYEQYF. The CDR3 nucleotides read TGTGCCAGCAGTCACTACGGGACTTCTAGCTCCTACGAGCAGTACTTC.

This clone was counted a single time. The rearrangement links TRBV11-3 to TRBJ2-3; a weak D match, TRBD2 (5 bases). Looked up from germline, CDR1 is SGHNT and CDR2 is YENEEA. Trimming shortened V by 4 bases and J by 0 bases, and 11 bases separated the two germline ends. The CDR3 contains 15 residues. The CDR3 bases are TGTGCCAGCAGCTCCCTAGCAGTTAGCACAGATACGCAGTATTTT. Its protein product is CASSSLAVSTDTQYF.

V usage is TRBV28 and J usage is TRBJ2-7; 7 nucleotides agree with TRBD1. This CDR3 is built from 15 residues. CDR1 MDHEN and CDR2 SYDVKM come from the germline V gene. Trimming at V came to 6 bases and at J to 3 bases, leaving 11 bases not matched to a gene. The CDR3 nucleotides are TGTGCCAGCAGCCCCCCGACAGGGCCTGGCTACGAGCAGTACGTC. Translating it yields CASSPPTGPGYEQYV.

This clone showed up just once. For the CDR3, the DNA is TGCGCCAGCAGTGTAAGGACAGGGCATGATGGCTACACCTTC. This translates into CASSVRTGHDGYTF. The chain links TRBV10-2 to TRBJ1-2; 8 nucleotides agree with TRBD1. The CDR3 loop spans 14 amino acids. Germline values: CDR1 WSHSY, CDR2 SAAADI. Losses at the gene ends were 4 bases for V and 6 bases for J; bases not matched to a gene: 7.

This rearrangement joins TRBV5-4 to TRBJ2-1; D uncertain. Trimming stripped 1 base from V and 4 bases from J, with 12 bases between. This CDR3 spans 15 amino acids. Germline CDR1 is SGHNT and CDR2 is YYREEE (reference sequence). The CDR3 region is CASSLPHRSYNEQFF. CDR3 DNA: TGTGCCAGCAGCTTGCCTCATAGGAGTTACAATGAGCAGTTCTTC.

The rearrangement joins TRBV7-9 to TRBJ2-5, with 7 bases matching TRBD1. This CDR3 has 13 residues. J lost 1 base, V lost 6 bases, and 2 bases had no gene match. The germline gives CDR1 SEHNR, CDR2 FQNEAQ (reference sequence). CDR3 region: CASRTGPQETQYF. CDR3 in DNA: TGTGCCAGCAGGACAGGGCCCCAAGAGACCCAGTACTTC.

The rearrangement links TRBV28 to TRBJ2-5, with D unresolved. This CDR3 contains 12 residues. Germline values: CDR1 MDHEN, CDR2 SYDVKM. V was pared by 5 bases and J by 4 bases, with 8 bases between. CDR3 amino acids: CASSLGAETQYF. In DNA form, the CDR3 reads TGTGCCAGCAGTCTAGGTGCAGAGACCCAGTACTTC.

This clone was detected a few times. V usage is TRBV29-1 and J usage is TRBJ1-1, with 7 bases lining up with TRBD1. The CDR3 totals 12 residues. Germline V lookup: CDR1 SQVTM, CDR2 ANQGSEA. V trimming: 6 bases; J trimming: 6 bases; junction bases outside the gene matches: 7. The CDR3, as DNA: TGCAGCGTCGGACAGGTAGCGCCTGAAGCTTTCTTT. It specifies CSVGQVAPEAFF.

This clone was detected only once. V is TRBV9 and J is TRBJ1-2; the D is unclear. Germline V gene data show CDR1 as SGDLS and CDR2 as YYNGEE. Trimming shortened V by 4 bases and J by 7 bases, and 11 bases separated the two germline ends. This CDR3 has 12 amino acids. The CDR3 DNA is TGTGCCAGCAGCTCCCGAGGAGTTGGCTACACCTTC. It codes for CASSSRGVGYTF. Based on the CDR3 plus reference TRBV9 and TRBJ1-2, the full variable domain is DSGVTQTPKHLITATGQRVTLRCSPRSGDLSVYWYQQSLDQGLQFLIQYYNGEERAKGNILERFSAQQFPDLHSELNLSSLELGDSALYFCASSSRGVGYTFGSGTRLTVV.

This chain uses TRBV7-8 with TRBJ1-5, with D perhaps TRBD1 (6 bases). Looked up from germline, CDR1 is SGHVS and CDR2 is FQNEAQ. The V end was cut by 3 bases, the J end by 1 base, with 16 bases between. The CDR3 covers 17 residues. CDR3 sequence: CASSFAPGGASNQPQHF. CDR3 coding DNA: TGTGCCAGCAGCTTCGCCCCTGGGGGGGCGAGCAATCAGCCCCAGCATTTT. Based on the CDR3 plus reference TRBV7-8 and TRBJ1-5, the full variable domain is GAGVSQSPRYKVAKRGQDVALRCDPISGHVSLFWYQQALGQGPEFLTYFQNEAQLDKSGLPSDRFFAERPEGSVSTLKIQRTQQEDSAVYLCASSFAPGGASNQPQHFGDGTRLSIL.

The chain recombines TRBV6-5 with TRBJ1-2; D may be TRBD1 (5 bases). Trimming cost V 5 bases and J 5 bases, with 15 bases left between them. This CDR3 contains 14 residues. Germline V gene lookup returns CDR1 MNHEY and CDR2 SVGAGI. The CDR3, as DNA: TGTGCCAGCAGTACCCGACAGCCCCTTTATGGCTACACCTTC. It yields the protein CASSTRQPLYGYTF.

The chain recombines TRBV5-1 with TRBJ1-2, with 7 positions matching TRBD1. The CDR3 contains 17 residues. In germline, CDR1 is SGHRS, CDR2 YFSETQ. V lost 3 bases to trimming and J lost 4 bases; unmatched junction nucleotides: 15. CDR3: CASSYRTGPLVTYGYTF. In DNA, the CDR3 is TGCGCCAGCAGCTACAGGACAGGCCCTCTTGTCACCTATGGCTACACCTTC. The variable domain in full, completed from reference TRBV5-1 and TRBJ1-2, reads KAGVTQTPRYLIKTRGQQVTLSCSPISGHRSVSWYQQTPGQGLQFLFEYFSETQRNKGNFPGRFSGRQFSNSRSEMNVSTLELGDSALYLCASSYRTGPLVTYGYTFGSGTRLTVV.

The genes are TRBV4-2 and TRBJ2-4; D is perhaps TRBD2 (5 bases). Germline CDR1 is LGHNA and CDR2 is YNFKEQ. V dropped 0 bases and J dropped 5 bases, with 8 bases sitting between them. The CDR3 length is 14 residues. As DNA, the CDR3 is TGTGCCAGCAGCCAAGAACTAGTCGAAAACATTCAGTACTTC. Protein product: CASSQELVENIQYF.

The genes are TRBV6-2 or TRBV6-3 and TRBJ2-1, with D possibly being TRBD2 (7 bases). CDR3 length equals 19 residues. CDR1 and CDR2 from the germline V gene are MNHEY and SVGEGT. Trimming took off 2 bases at V and 4 bases at J, with 24 bases between the two ends. CDR3 amino acids: CASSYVAGEGKRGYNEQFF. The CDR3 nucleotides are TGTGCCAGCAGTTACGTGGCAGGGGAAGGGAAGCGGGGTTACAATGAGCAGTTCTTC.

The V call is TRBV5-1, the J call TRBJ1-1; no reliable D call. The CDR3 totals 14 residues. V was shortened by 6 bases and J by 1 base, with 13 bases between the two germline ends. Germline assignment: CDR1 SGHRS and CDR2 YFSETQ. Here the CDR3 reads CASTASLANTEAFF. The CDR3 DNA follows: TGCGCCAGCACGGCTTCGCTAGCGAACACTGAAGCTTTCTTT.